The clone carrying this T cell receptor beta chain appeared a single time. Germline values: CDR1 MDHEN, CDR2 SYDVKM. CDR3 length equals 14 residues. V shed 10 bases, J shed 3 bases, and the junction held 8 bases outside the gene matches. The data belong to a study of blood T cell repertoires in COVID-19. Data came from immunoSEQ multiplex PCR; TCRdb stores just in-frame clones and leaves some out. The data show a few hundred thousand clones, around 84% seen once. The V and J genes are TRBV28 and TRBJ1-2, with 10 nucleotides matching TRBD1. The clonotype comes from a human donor in a cohort sampled during active COVID-19. The source material was peripheral blood. DNA of the CDR3: TGTGCCACCACCACCGGGACAGGGGACTATGGCTACACCTTC. Its protein product is CATTTGTGDYGYTF.